This T cell receptor beta chain appears in the sequencing data of a study of OX40 agonist ivuxolimab in advanced cancers. V gave up 1 base and J gave up 6 bases, with 10 bases separating them. CDR3 size: 13 residues. CDR1 is SGHTA and CDR2 is FQGNSA in the germline V gene. Excluded were patients having autoimmune disease history or systemic immunosuppression. Baseline was the first blood sampling point, followed by cycle 4 day 1 and cycle 7 day 1. The method was immunoSEQ multiplex PCR; TCRdb's version includes in-frame clones alone and lacks a portion of them. Of 70,000 to 95,000 clones listed, about 86% are singletons. General observations from the study: CD4+ T cells averaged fewer expanded clones than CD8+ T cells. At 0.1 to 3.0 mg/kg and by week 6, clonal expansion occurred in CD4+ and CD8+ blood T cells.

As regards this clone: The target antigen is unknown.

The chain recombines TRBV7-2 with TRBJ2-7; D is ambiguous. The sequences come from CD4+ or CD8+ T cells sorted from blood, collected in a trial of the OX40 agonist ivuxolimab. The TCR comes from an adult with an advanced solid tumor such as melanoma, head and neck, liver or kidney cancer. Here the CDR3 DNA reads TGTGCCAGCAGCTTAGATCTCAGACTCGAGCAGTACTTC. Translated: CASSLDLRLEQYF.